This entry concerns a single T cell receptor (beta chain). Its cognate antigen is unknown. These data are taken from a study of tumour-infiltrating T cells in Burkitt lymphoma. Study details: Repertoire clonality predicted overall and progression-free survival.

The study's findings and limits: Public clonotypes, several, appeared across numerous Burkitt lymphoma patients.

Profiling relied on immunoSEQ multiplex PCR, and the TCRdb table lists in-frame clones only, not all of them. In the table there are 3,900 or so clones, about 14% of which are singletons. Trimming left V 5 bases short and J 5 bases short, with 15 bases between. Germline CDR1 reads SGHNT; CDR2 reads YENEEA. The CDR3 is 15 amino acids. The rearrangement uses TRBV11-3 and TRBJ2-2; D possibly uses TRBD1 or TRBD2 (6 bases each). Material for sequencing was tumor tissue. This clonotype was sampled from a human donor with Burkitt lymphoma. The CDR3 is CASSQLGGTTGELFF. The CDR3 DNA sequence: TGTGCCAGCAGCCAACTAGGGGGGACGACCGGGGAGCTGTTTTTT.